This T cell receptor beta chain was sequenced during a study of T cell responses to AZD1222 COVID-19 vaccine. Study-wide results and caveats: Sampling captured repertoires only after the peak T cell response. Donors were mostly white British, more females; clonal diversity possibly underestimated.

The data were produced by immunoSEQ multiplex PCR, yet TCRdb's version contains in-frame clones alone and is incomplete. This sample has about 190,000 clones, with 90% to 95% found just once. On this clone itself: As yet, its antigen is unknown.

Germline CDR1 reads MNHEY; CDR2 reads SMNVEV (reference sequence). V lost 5 bases to trimming and J lost 8 bases; unmatched junction nucleotides: 8. This CDR3 has 14 residues. The TCR comes from an adult in good health. This rearrangement joins TRBV27 to TRBJ1-4; 7 bases align to TRBD1. This specimen was peripheral blood, taken on day 0 of AZD1222 vaccination. The CDR3 region is CASSVQGPGEKLFF. The CDR3 coding sequence is TGTGCCAGCAGTGTACAGGGGCCGGGAGAAAAACTGTTTTTT.